This T cell receptor (beta chain) stems from a study of regulatory T cells in long-lasting Graves disease. This clonotype showed up many times. Antigen: not known. Time point reported: persistent/refractory GD, antithyroid drugs over 5 years with positive TRAb. The TCR library was made from RNA that had been extracted from PBMCs in TRIzol. Roughly 9 milliliters of peripheral blood were taken and placed in EDTA tubes. To make TCR beta libraries, researchers used iRepertoire HTBI primers and Arm-PCR of CDR3 regions. TCRdb re-analysed the multiplex PCR reads in MiXCR, keeping a single row per CDR3 protein. This sample has 350,000 to 450,000 distinct CDR3 sequences, with roughly 25% found just once. Points from the study as a whole: Researchers examined only peripheral blood and not thyroid tissue.

The V gene lost 2 bases and the J gene lost 2 bases, with 7 bases spanning the gap. The CDR3 sequence is 14 residues long. Per the germline V gene, CDR1 is SNHLY and CDR2 is FYNNEI. This sequence was found in a woman aged 40-49 years with Graves disease. Sequencing was performed on peripheral blood mononuclear cells (PBMCs), taken when the disease was refractory, from a patient treated with antithyroid drugs. The rearrangement uses TRBV2 and TRBJ1-5; D is ambiguous. The DNA for the CDR3 is TGTGCCAGCAGTGAATCGTGGGGCAATCAGCCCCAGCATTTT. Translation: CASSESWGNQPQHF.